These T cell receptor beta chains were read from a single sample in a study of PD-1 blockade in classical Hodgkin lymphoma. Assay: immunoSEQ multiplex PCR; the TCRdb copy retains only in-frame clones and omits some. This sample has fewer than 70,000 clones, with 70% to 90% found just once. The starting material was peripheral blood mononuclear cells (PBMCs), obtained before the second cycle of nivolumab. Receptors originate from a human donor with classical Hodgkin lymphoma. Both conserved end residues are part of each CDR3. A D gene is named only where the DNA matches it firmly. Rows may omit the clone size; those that give it use once, few, many or a size class.

>TRBV7-9|TRBJ2-1|TRBD2|.
CASSPAAGLADNEQFF
TGTGCCAGCAGCCCAGCGGCCGGACTAGCCGACAATGAGCAGTTCTTC
>TRBV7-2|TRBJ2-1|TRBD2|once
CASSFFGGEYYNEQFF
TGTGCCAGCAGCTTCTTCGGGGGGGAATACTACAATGAGCAGTTCTTC
>TRBV6-5|TRBJ2-5|TRBD1|.
CASSRQGSHRETQYF
TGTGCCAGCAGTCGACAGGGGAGTCACAGGGAGACCCAGTACTTC
>TRBV5-6|TRBJ2-3|TRBD1|.
CASSHLDRVATQYF
TGTGCCAGCAGCCACCTGGACAGGGTAGCTACGCAGTATTTT
>TRBV19|TRBJ1-1|.|.
CASSIVGGGRGTEAFF
TGTGCCAGTAGTATAGTCGGGGGGGGTAGGGGCACTGAAGCTTTCTTT
>TRBV7-9|TRBJ2-1|TRBD1|once
CASSLGQGGLNEQFF
TGTGCCAGCAGCTTAGGACAGGGGGGATTGAATGAGCAGTTCTTC
>TRBV29-1|TRBJ2-3|.|once
CSVEEVEGRLRYF
TGCAGCGTTGAAGAGGTCGAGGGCCGCCTACGGTATTTT
>TRBV5-1|TRBJ2-5|.|.
CASSVEQETQYF
TGCGCCAGCAGCGTTGAGCAGGAGACCCAGTACTTC
>TRBV10-3|TRBJ2-3|TRBD2|.
CAISESMFLTSGSDTQYF
TGTGCCATCAGTGAGTCGATGTTTTTGACTAGCGGATCAGATACGCAGTATTTT
>TRBV7-9|TRBJ2-3|TRBD1|.
CASSQITGTGDVTDTQYF
TGTGCCAGCAGCCAAATCACCGGGACAGGGGATGTAACAGATACGCAGTATTTT
>TRBV5-1|TRBJ1-2|.|.
CASSLGQGNYGYTF
TGCGCCAGCAGCTTGGGTCAGGGAAACTATGGCTACACCTTC
>TRBV7-8|TRBJ2-4|.|.
CASSPAGWAKNIQYF
TGTGCCAGCAGCCCCGCGGGGTGGGCCAAAAACATTCAGTACTTC
>TRBV5-1|TRBJ1-1|.|few
CASSLTVSYTEAFF
TGCGCCAGCAGCTTGACGGTTTCGTACACTGAAGCTTTCTTT
>TRBV19|TRBJ1-5|TRBD1|.
CASSSMGQGARQPQHF
TGTGCCAGTAGTTCCATGGGACAGGGGGCGCGTCAGCCCCAGCATTTT
>TRBV18|TRBJ2-1|.|.
CASSPGGDFDNEQFF
TGTGCCAGCTCACCAGGCGGGGATTTCGACAATGAGCAGTTCTTC
>TRBV30|TRBJ2-5|TRBD2|.
CAWSGSGGYQETQYF
TGTGCCTGGAGTGGTAGCGGGGGGTACCAAGAGACCCAGTACTTC
>TRBV14|TRBJ1-1|.|.
CASSLFRGNTEAFF
TGTGCCAGCAGCCTCTTCAGGGGGAACACTGAAGCTTTCTTT
>TRBV5-1|TRBJ1-1|.|.
CASSSPSYTEAFF
TGCGCCAGCAGTAGCCCCTCTTACACTGAAGCTTTCTTT
>TRBV28|TRBJ1-2|TRBD1|few
CASSWAGYTGDPANYGYTF
TGTGCCAGCAGTTGGGCAGGGTACACAGGGGACCCCGCTAACTATGGCTACACCTTC
>TRBV5-1|TRBJ1-4|TRBD1|.
CASSLETGAEKLFF
TGCGCCAGCAGCTTGGAGACAGGGGCTGAAAAACTGTTTTTT
>TRBV30|TRBJ2-3|.|.
CAWNGLRTDTQYF
TGTGCCTGGAACGGGTTACGCACAGATACGCAGTATTTT
>TRBV19|TRBJ2-3|.|.
CASSRGPSDTQYF
TGTGCCAGTAGTCGGGGGCCCTCAGATACGCAGTATTTT
>TRBV9|TRBJ2-7|.|.
CASSVSQGSYEQYF
TGTGCCAGCAGCGTAAGCCAGGGGTCCTACGAGCAGTACTTC
>TRBV7-9|TRBJ2-5|.|.
CASSREGGETQYF
TGTGCCAGCAGCCGCGAAGGGGGAGAGACCCAGTACTTC
>TRBV7-8|TRBJ2-6|TRBD2|.
CASSSSGGNSGANVLTF
TGTGCCAGCAGCTCTAGCGGGGGTAACTCTGGGGCCAACGTCCTGACTTTC
>TRBV6-6|TRBJ2-1|TRBD2|.
CASHTGGGSLYNEQFF
TGTGCCAGCCATACTGGGGGGGGAAGCCTTTACAATGAGCAGTTCTTC
>TRBV10-3|TRBJ1-6|.|few
CAISDPANLSPDNSPLHF
TGTGCCATCAGTGACCCCGCCAATCTCTCACCGGATAATTCACCCCTCCACTTT
>TRBV7-9|TRBJ1-5|.|.
CASSLESSNQPQHF
TGTGCCAGCAGTTTAGAGTCTAGCAATCAGCCCCAGCATTTT